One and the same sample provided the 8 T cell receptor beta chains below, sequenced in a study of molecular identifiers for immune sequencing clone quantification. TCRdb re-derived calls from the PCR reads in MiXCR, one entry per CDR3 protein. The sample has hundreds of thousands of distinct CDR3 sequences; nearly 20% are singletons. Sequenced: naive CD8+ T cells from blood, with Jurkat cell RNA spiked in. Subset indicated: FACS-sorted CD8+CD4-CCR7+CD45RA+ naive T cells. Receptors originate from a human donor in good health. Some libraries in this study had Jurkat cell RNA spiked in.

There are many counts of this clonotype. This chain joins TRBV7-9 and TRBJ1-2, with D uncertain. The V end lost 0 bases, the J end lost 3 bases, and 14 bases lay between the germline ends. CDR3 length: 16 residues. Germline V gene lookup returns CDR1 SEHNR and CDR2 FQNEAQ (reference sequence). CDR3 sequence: CASSLALKGEDYGYTF. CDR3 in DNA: TGTGCCAGCAGCTTAGCGCTGAAGGGAGAAGACTATGGCTACACCTTC.

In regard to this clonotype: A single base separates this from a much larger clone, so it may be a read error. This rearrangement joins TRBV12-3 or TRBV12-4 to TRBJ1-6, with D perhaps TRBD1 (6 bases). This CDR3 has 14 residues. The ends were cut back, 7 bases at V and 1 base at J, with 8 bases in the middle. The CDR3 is CASTQGSYNSPLHF. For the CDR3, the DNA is TGTGCCAGCACCCAGGGGTCCTATAATTCACCCCTCCACTTT.

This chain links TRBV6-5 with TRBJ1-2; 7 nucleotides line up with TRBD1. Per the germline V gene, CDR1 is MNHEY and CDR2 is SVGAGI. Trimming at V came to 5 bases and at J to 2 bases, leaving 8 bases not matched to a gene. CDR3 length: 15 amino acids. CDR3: CASSQDRRINYGYTF. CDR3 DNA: TGTGCCAGCAGTCAGGACAGGCGAATAAACTATGGCTACACCTTC.

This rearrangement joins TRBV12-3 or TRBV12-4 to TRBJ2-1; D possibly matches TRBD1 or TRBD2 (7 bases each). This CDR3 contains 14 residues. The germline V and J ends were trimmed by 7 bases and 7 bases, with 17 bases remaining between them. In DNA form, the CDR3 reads TGTGCCAGCACCCCAGGGGGGGCTGGGAATGAGCAGTTCTTC. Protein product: CASTPGGAGNEQFF.

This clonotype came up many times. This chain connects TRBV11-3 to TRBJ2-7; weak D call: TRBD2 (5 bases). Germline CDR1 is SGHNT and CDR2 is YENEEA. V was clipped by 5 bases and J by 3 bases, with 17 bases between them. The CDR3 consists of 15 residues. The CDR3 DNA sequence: TGTGCCAGCAGCCCGGGTACGGGAACGGGCTACGAGCAGTACTTC. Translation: CASSPGTGTGYEQYF.

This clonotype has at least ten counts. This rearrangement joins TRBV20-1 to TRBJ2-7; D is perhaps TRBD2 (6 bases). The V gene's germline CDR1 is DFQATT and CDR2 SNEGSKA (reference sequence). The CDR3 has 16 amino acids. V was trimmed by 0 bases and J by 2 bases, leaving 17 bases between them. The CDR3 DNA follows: TGCAGTGCTAGAGACCCGGGGGATTCGGGAACCTACGAGCAGTACTTC. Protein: CSARDPGDSGTYEQYF.

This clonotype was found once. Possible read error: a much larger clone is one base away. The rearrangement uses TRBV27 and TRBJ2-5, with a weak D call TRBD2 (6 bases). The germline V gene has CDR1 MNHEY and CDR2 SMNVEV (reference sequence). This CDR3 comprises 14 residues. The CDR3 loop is CACSLYGGQETQYF. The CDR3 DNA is TGTGCCTGCAGTTTATATGGGGGGCAAGAGACCCAGTACTTC.

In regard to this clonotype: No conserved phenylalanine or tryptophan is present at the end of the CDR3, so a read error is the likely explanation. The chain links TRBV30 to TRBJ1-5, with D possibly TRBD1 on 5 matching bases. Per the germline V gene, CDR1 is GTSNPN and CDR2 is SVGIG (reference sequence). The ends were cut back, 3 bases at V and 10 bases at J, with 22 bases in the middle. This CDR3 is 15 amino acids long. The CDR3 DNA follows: TGTGCCTGGAGCGTATCGGGACGGTTAGTAGAACCCCAGCATTCT. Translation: CAWSVSGRLVEPQHS.